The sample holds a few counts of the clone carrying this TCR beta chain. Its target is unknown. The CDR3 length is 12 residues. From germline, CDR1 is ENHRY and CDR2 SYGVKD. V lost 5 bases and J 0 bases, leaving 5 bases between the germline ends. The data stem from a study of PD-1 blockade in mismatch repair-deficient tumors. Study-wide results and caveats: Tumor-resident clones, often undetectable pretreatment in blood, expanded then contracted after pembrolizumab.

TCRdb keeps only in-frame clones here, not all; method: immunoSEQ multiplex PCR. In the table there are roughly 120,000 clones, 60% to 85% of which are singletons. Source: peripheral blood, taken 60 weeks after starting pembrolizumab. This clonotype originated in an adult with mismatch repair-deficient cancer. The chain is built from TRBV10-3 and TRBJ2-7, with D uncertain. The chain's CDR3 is CAISSSSYEQYF. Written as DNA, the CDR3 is TGTGCCATCAGTTCCTCCTCCTACGAGCAGTACTTC.